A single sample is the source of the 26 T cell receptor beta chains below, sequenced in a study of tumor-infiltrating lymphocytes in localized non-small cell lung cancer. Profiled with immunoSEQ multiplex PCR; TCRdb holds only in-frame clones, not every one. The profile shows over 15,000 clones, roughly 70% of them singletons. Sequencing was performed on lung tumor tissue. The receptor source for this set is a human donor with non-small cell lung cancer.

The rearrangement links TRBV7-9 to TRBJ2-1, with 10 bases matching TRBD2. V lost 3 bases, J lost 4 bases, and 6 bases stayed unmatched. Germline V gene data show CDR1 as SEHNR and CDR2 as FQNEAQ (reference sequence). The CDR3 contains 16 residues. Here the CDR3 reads CASSFPSGGAYNEQFF. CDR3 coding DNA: TGTGCCAGCAGCTTCCCCAGCGGGGGGGCGTACAATGAGCAGTTCTTC.

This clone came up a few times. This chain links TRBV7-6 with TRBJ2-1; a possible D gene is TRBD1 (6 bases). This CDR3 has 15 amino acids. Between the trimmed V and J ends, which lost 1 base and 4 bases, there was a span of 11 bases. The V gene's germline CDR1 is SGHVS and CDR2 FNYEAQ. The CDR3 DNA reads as TGTGCCAGCAGCTTAGGGGGGACAAGATACAATGAGCAGTTCTTC. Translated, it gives CASSLGGTRYNEQFF. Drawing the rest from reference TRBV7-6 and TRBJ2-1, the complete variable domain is GAGVSQSPRYKVTKRGQDVALRCDPISGHVSLYWYRQALGQGPEFLTYFNYEAQQDKSGLPNDRFSAERPEGSISTLTIQRTEQRDSAMYRCASSLGGTRYNEQFFGPGTRLTVL.

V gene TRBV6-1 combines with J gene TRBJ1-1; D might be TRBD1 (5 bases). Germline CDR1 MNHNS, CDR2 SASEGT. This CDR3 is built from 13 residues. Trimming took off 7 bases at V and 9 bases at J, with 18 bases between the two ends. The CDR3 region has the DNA TGTGCCAGCAACCCGGACAATGTGAATAAAGCTTTCTTT. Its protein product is CASNPDNVNKAFF.

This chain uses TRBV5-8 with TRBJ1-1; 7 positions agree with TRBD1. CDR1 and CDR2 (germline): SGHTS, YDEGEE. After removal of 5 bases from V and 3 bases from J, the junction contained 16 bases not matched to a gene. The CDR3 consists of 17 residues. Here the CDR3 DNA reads TGTGCCAGCAGTTACGACCGGGACAGAGGGGGCTACACTGAAGCTTTCTTT. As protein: CASSYDRDRGGYTEAFF.

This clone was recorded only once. The CDR3 DNA follows: TGTGCCAGCAGGTTATCCTTTGCTAATGAAAAACTGTTTTTT. Its protein product is CASRLSFANEKLFF. The V call is TRBV2, the J call TRBJ1-4; the D is unclear. Trimming removed 6 bases at V and 3 bases at J, with 11 bases between. CDR3 length: 14 residues. The germline V gene encodes CDR1 SNHLY and CDR2 FYNNEI. Together with reference TRBV2 and TRBJ1-4, the CDR3 gives the full variable domain: EPEVTQTPSHQVTQMGQEVILRCVPISNHLYFYWYRQILGQKVEFLVSFYNNEISEKSEIFDDQFSVERPDGSNFTLKIRSTKLEDSAMYFCASRLSFANEKLFFGSGTQLSVL.

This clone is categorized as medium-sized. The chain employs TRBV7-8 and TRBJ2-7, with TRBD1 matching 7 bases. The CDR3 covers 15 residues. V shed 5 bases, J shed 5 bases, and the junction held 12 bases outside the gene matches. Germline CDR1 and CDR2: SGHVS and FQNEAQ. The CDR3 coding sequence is TGTGCCAGCAGCCATAGACAGGGCCCCTCAAACGAGCAGTACTTC. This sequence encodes CASSHRQGPSNEQYF.

CDR3 loop: CASSPQGGGTRSNEKLFF. CDR3 in DNA: TGTGCCAGCAGCCCACAGGGCGGAGGAACCCGGTCTAATGAAAAACTGTTTTTT. V is TRBV4-2 and J is TRBJ1-4; TRBD1 might be the D (6 bases). Per germline, CDR1 LGHNA and CDR2 YNFKEQ. V lost 4 bases, J lost 3 bases, and 21 bases lay in between. This CDR3 is built from 18 residues.

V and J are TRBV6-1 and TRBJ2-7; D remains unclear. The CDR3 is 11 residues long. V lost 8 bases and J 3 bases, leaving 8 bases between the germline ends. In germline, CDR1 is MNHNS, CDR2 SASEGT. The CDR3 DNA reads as TGTGCCAGCTCGGCGCTCTACGAGCAGTACTTC. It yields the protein CASSALYEQYF.

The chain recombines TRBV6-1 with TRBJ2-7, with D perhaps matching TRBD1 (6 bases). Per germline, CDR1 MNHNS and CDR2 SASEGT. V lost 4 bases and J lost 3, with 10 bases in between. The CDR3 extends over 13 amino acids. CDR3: CASSAEQGYEQYF. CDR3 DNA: TGTGCCAGCAGTGCGGAACAGGGCTACGAGCAGTACTTC.

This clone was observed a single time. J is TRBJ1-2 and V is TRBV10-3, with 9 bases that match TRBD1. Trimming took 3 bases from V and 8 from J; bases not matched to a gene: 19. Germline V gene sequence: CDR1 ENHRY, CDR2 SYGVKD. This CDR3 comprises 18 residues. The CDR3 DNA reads TGTGCCATCAGTGATCCCCGGGACAGGGAAAGGTTGGAGAGCGGCTACACCTTC. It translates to CAISDPRDRERLESGYTF.

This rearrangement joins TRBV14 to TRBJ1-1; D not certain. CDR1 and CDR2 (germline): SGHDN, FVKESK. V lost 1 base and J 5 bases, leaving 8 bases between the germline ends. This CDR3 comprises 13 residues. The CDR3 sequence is CASSQGSGTEAFF. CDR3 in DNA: TGTGCCAGCAGCCAAGGTTCCGGGACTGAAGCTTTCTTT.

The CDR3 sequence is CASSENPGGPQETQYF. Here the CDR3 DNA reads TGTGCCAGCAGTGAAAATCCGGGAGGGCCCCAAGAGACCCAGTACTTC. The V gene is TRBV2, the J gene TRBJ2-5, with 8 bases matching TRBD2. V was clipped by 2 bases and J by 1 base; unmatched bases: 6. Germline-derived CDR1 and CDR2 are SNHLY and FYNNEI. CDR3 length: 16 residues.

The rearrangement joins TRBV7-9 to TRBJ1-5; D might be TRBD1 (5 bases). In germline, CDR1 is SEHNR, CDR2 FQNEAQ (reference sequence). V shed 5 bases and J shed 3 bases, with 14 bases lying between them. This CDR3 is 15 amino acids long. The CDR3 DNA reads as TGTGCCAGCAGCCCCTCAGGGAGCGTCAATCAGCCCCAGCATTTT. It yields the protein CASSPSGSVNQPQHF. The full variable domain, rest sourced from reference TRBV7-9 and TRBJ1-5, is DTGVSQNPRHKITKRGQNVTFRCDPISEHNRLYWYRQTLGQGPEFLTYFQNEAQLEKSRLLSDRFSAERPKGSFSTLEIQRTEQGDSAMYLCASSPSGSVNQPQHFGDGTRLSIL.

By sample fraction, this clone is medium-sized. CDR3 DNA: TGTGCCAGCAGTTCTACAGGGGGCAGGAGTCAGCCCCAGCATTTT. Translation gives CASSSTGGRSQPQHF. The chain joins TRBV27 to TRBJ1-5; 9 bases align to TRBD1. Germline CDR1 MNHEY, CDR2 SMNVEV (reference sequence). V was clipped by 4 bases and J by 6 bases; unmatched bases: 7. This CDR3 comprises 15 residues.

CDR3 loop: CASSQVLGGTSYEQYF. The DNA for the CDR3 is TGTGCCAGCAGCCAAGTGCTTGGGGGCACTTCCTACGAGCAGTACTTC. The chain employs TRBV4-2 and TRBJ2-7; TRBD1 is a possible D gene (6 bases). Trimming stripped 1 base from V and 1 base from J, with 14 bases between. CDR1 and CDR2 from the germline V gene are LGHNA and YNFKEQ. The CDR3 extends over 16 amino acids.

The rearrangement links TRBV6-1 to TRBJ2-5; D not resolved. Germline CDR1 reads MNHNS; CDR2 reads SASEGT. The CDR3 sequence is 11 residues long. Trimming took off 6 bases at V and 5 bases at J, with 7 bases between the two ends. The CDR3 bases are TGTGCCAGCAGGCTGGCGGAGACCCAGTACTTC. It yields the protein CASRLAETQYF.

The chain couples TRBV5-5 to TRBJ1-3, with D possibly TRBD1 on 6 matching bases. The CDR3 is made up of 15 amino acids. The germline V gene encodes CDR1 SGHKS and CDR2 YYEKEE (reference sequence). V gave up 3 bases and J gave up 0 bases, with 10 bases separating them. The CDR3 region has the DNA TGTGCCAGCAGCTGGGGGCGGAACTCTGGAAACACCATATATTTT. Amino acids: CASSWGRNSGNTIYF.

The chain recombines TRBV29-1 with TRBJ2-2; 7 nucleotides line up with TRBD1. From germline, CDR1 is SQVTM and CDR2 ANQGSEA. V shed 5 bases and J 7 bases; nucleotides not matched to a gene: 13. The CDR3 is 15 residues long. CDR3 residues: CSVRRGTDWSGELFF. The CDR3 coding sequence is TGCAGCGTTAGACGTGGGACAGATTGGAGCGGGGAGCTGTTTTTT.

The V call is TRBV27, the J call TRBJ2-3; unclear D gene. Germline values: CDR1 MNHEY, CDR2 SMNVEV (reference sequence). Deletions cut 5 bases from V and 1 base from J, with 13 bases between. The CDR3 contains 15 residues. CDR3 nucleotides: TGTGCCAGCAGTCGGCTAAGGCCCGGCACAGATACGCAGTATTTT. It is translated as CASSRLRPGTDTQYF.

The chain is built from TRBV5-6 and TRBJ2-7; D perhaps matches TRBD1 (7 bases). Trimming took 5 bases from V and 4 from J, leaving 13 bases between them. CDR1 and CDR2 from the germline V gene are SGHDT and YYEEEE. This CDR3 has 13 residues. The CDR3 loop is CASSRPGGYEQYF. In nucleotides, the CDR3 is TGTGCCAGCAGTCGTCCAGGGGGGTACGAGCAGTACTTC.

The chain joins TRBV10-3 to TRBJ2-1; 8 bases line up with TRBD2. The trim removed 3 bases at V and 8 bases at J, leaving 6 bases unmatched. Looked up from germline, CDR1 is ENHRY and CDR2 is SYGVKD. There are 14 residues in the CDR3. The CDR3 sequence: CAISDQREKYEQFF. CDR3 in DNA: TGTGCCATCAGTGACCAGCGGGAGAAGTATGAGCAGTTCTTC.

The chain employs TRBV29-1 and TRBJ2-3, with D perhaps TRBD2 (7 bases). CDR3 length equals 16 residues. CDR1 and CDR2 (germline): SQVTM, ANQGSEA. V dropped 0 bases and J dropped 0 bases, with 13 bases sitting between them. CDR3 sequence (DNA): TGCAGCGTTGAAGATCGCCGGGGGGCTAGCACAGATACGCAGTATTTT. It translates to CSVEDRRGASTDTQYF.

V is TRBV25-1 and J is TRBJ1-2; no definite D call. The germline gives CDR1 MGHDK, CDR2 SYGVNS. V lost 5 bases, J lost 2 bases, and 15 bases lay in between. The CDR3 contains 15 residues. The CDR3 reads CASSSMTDRNYGYTF. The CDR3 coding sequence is TGTGCCAGCAGTTCCATGACGGACCGAAACTATGGCTACACCTTC.

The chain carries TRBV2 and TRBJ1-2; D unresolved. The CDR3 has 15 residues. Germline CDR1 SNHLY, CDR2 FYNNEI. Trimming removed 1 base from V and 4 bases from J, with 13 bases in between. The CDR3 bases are TGTGCCAGCAGTGAAGTCGGGGATAAGGTCTATGGCTACACCTTC. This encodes CASSEVGDKVYGYTF.

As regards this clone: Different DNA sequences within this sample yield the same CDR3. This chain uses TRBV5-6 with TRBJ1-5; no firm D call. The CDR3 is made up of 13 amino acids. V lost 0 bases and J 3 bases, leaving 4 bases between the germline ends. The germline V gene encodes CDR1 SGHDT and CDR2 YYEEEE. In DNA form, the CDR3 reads TGTGCCAGCAGCTTGGGTCTCAATCAGCCCCAGCATTTT. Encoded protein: CASSLGLNQPQHF.

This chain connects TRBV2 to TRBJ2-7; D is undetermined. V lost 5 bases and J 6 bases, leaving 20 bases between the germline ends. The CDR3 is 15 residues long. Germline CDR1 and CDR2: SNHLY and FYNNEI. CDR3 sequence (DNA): TGTGCCAGCAGTACGTGGACCCAACTTACGGGCGAGCAGTACTTC. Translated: CASSTWTQLTGEQYF.